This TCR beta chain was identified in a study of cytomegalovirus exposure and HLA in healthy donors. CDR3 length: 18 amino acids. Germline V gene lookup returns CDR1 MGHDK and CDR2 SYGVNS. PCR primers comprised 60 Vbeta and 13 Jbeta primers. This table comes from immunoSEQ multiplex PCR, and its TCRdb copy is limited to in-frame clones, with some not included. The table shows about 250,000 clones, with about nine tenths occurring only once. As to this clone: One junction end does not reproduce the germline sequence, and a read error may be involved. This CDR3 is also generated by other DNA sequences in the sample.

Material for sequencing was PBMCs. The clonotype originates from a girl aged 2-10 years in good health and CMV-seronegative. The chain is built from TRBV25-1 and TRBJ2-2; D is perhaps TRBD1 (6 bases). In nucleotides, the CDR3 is TGCGCCAGCAGCAAAGCCCCGACAGGAAAAGGGAACACCGGGGAGCTGTTTTTT. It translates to CASSKAPTGKGNTGELFF.